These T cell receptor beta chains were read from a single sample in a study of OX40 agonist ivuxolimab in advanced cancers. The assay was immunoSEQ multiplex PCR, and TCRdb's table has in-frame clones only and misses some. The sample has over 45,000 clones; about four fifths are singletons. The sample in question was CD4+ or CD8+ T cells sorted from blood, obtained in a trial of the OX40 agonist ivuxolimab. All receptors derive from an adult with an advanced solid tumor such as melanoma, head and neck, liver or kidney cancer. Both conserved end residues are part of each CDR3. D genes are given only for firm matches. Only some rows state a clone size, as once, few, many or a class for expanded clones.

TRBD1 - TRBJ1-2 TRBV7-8 TGTGCCAGCAGCTTAGGAGGAGGGACAGGTCGGGGCTACACCTTC CASSLGGGTGRGYTF
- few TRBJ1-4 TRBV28 TGTGCCAGCAGGGAGACTTTAGTTGCAACTAATGAAAAACTGTTTTTT CASRETLVATNEKLFF
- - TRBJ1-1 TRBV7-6 TGTGCCAGCAGCTTAGCGGCAGGGGACCCCTCTGAAGCTTTCTTT CASSLAAGDPSEAFF
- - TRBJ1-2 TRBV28 TGTGCCAGCGGCAGGGATATTAGCGGCTACACCTTC CASGRDISGYTF
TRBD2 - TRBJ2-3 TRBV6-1 TGTGCCAGCACCCTAAGCCCGTCTAGCGGAGATACGCAGTATTTT CASTLSPSSGDTQYF
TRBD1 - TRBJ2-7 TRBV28 TGTGCCAGCAGTTTATTTACCGGGACAGGGGGCTCGTACGAGCAGTACTTC CASSLFTGTGGSYEQYF
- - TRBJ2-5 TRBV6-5 TGTGCCAGCAGTTCCACCCAAGAGACCCAGTACTTC CASSSTQETQYF
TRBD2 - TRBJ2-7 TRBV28 TGTGCCAGCAGCGGCCCGGGACTAGCCTACGAGCAGTACTTC CASSGPGLAYEQYF
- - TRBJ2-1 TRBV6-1 TGTGCCAGCAGTCACGGGACGTCCAAACACAATGAGCAGTTCTTC CASSHGTSKHNEQFF
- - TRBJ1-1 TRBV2 TGTGCCAGCAGTGGTCGTGGGGCGGCTTTCTTT CASSGRGAAFF
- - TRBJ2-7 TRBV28 TGTGCCAGCAGTTTATACGATACTGACTACGTCGAGCAGTACTTC CASSLYDTDYVEQYF
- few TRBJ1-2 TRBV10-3 TGTGCCATCAGTGGTACACAAGACGGCTACACCTTC CAISGTQDGYTF
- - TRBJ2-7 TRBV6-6 TGTGCCAGCAGTTCCACAACCCCTAACTACGAGCAGTACTTC CASSSTTPNYEQYF
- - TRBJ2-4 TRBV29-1 TGCAGCGTTGGGGCGGGGAACAAAAACATTCAGTACTTC CSVGAGNKNIQYF
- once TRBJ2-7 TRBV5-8 TGTGCCAGCAGGAACAACGGACAGATCTCCTACGAGCAGTACTTC CASRNNGQISYEQYF
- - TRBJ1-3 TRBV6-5 TGTGCCAGCAGGACGACAGGAGCTGGAAACACCATATATTTT CASRTTGAGNTIYF
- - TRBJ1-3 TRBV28 TGTGCCAGCAGAAGCTCTGGAAACACCATATATTTT CASRSSGNTIYF
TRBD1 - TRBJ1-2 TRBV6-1 TGTGCCGGGACAACAGGGGTAGAAGGCTACACCTTC CAGTTGVEGYTF